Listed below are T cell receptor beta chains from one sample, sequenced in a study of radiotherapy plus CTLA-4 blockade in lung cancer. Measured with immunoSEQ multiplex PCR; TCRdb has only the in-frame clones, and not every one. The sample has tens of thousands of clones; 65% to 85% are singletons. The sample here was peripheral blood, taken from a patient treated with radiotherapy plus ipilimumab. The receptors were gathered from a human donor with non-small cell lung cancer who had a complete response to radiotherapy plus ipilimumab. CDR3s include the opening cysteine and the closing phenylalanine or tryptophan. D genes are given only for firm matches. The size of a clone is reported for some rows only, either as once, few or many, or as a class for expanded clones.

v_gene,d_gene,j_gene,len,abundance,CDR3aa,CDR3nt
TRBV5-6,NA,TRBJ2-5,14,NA,CASSLVQLQETQYF,TGTGCCAGCAGCTTGGTACAGCTCCAAGAGACCCAGTACTTC
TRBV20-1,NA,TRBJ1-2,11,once,CSASKGGGYTF,TGCAGTGCGAGCAAAGGGGGAGGCTACACCTTC
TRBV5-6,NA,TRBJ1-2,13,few,CASSLQGSYGYTF,TGTGCCAGCAGCTTGCAGGGGAGCTATGGCTACACCTTC
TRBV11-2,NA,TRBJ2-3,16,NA,CASSSRQESAFDTQYF,TGTGCCAGCAGCTCGCGACAGGAGTCCGCGTTTGATACGCAGTATTTT
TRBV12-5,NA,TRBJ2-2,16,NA,CASGLSQGANTGELFF,TGTGCTAGTGGTTTGAGCCAGGGTGCGAACACCGGGGAGCTGTTTTTT
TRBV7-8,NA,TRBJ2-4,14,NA,CASSLGQTKNIQYF,TGTGCCAGCAGCTTGGGGCAGACGAAAAACATTCAGTACTTC
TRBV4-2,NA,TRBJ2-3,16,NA,CASSPRGSEPTDTQYF,TGTGCCAGCAGCCCCCGGGGTTCCGAACCCACAGATACGCAGTATTTT
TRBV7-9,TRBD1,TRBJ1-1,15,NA,CASSLVDRLKPEAFF,TGTGCCAGCAGCTTAGTGGACAGGTTAAAACCTGAAGCTTTCTTT
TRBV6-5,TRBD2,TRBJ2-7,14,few,CASSYLGLADEQYF,TGTGCCAGCAGTTACCTGGGACTAGCGGACGAGCAGTACTTC
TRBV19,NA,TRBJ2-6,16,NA,CASSEKTGSGANVLTF,TGTGCCAGTAGTGAAAAGACAGGCTCTGGGGCCAACGTCCTGACTTTC
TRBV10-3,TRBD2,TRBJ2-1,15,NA,CAISDPLAGDNEQFF,TGTGCCATCAGTGACCCGCTAGCGGGGGACAATGAGCAGTTCTTC
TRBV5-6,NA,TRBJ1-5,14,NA,CASSFRGFNQPQHF,TGTGCCAGCAGCTTTCGGGGGTTCAATCAGCCCCAGCATTTT
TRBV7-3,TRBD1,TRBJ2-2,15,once,CASSSRQGHTGELFF,TGTGCCAGCAGCTCCCGACAGGGTCACACCGGGGAGCTGTTTTTT
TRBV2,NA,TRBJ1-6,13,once,CASSRQGNSPLHF,TGTGCCAGCTCTAGGCAGGGAAATTCACCCCTCCACTTT
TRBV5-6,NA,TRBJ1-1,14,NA,CASRRMGTFTEAFF,TGTGCCAGCAGAAGGATGGGCACCTTCACTGAAGCTTTCTTT
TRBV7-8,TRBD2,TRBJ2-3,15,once,CASSRLAFSTDTQYF,TGTGCCAGCTCTCGACTAGCGTTTAGCACAGATACGCAGTATTTT
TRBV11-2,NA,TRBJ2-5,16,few,CASSLGFELSQETQYF,TGTGCCAGCAGCTTAGGGTTCGAACTTTCGCAAGAGACCCAGTACTTC
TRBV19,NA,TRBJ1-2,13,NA,CASTPETNYGYTF,TGTGCCAGTACCCCAGAAACTAACTATGGCTACACCTTC
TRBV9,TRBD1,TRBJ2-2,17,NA,CASSTRGDRVDTGELFF,TGTGCCAGCAGCACCCGGGGGGACAGGGTGGACACCGGGGAGCTGTTTTTT
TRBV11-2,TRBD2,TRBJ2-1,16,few,CASSTPGGGLPNEQFF,TGTGCCAGCAGCACCCCCGGGGGGGGACTCCCCAATGAGCAGTTCTTC
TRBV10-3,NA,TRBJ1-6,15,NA,CAIRPGLEGNSPLHF,TGTGCCATCAGACCGGGACTCGAAGGGAATTCACCCCTCCACTTT
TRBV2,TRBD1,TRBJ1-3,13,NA,CASSEDRGNTIYF,TGTGCCAGCAGTGAGGACAGGGGCAACACCATATATTTT